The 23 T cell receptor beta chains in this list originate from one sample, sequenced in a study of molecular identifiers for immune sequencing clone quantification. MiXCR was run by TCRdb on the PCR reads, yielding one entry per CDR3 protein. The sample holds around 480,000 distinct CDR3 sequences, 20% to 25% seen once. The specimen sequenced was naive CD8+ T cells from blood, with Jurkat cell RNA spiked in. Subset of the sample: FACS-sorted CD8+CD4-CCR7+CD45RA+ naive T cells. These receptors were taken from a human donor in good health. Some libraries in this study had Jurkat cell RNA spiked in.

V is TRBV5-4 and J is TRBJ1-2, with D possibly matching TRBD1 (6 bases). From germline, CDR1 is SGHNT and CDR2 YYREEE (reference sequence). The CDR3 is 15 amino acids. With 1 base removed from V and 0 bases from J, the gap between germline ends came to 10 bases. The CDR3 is CASSLMGAANYGYTF. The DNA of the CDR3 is TGTGCCAGCAGCTTGATGGGGGCCGCTAACTATGGCTACACCTTC.

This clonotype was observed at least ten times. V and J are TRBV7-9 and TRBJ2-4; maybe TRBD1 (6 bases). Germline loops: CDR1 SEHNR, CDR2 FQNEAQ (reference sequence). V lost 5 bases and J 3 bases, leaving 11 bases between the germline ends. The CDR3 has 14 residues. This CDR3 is CASSARDNKNIQYF. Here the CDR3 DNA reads TGTGCCAGCAGCGCAAGGGACAACAAAAACATTCAGTACTTC. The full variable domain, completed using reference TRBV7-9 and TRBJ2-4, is DTGVSQNPRHKITKRGQNVTFRCDPISEHNRLYWYRQTLGQGPEFLTYFQNEAQLEKSRLLSDRFSAERPKGSFSTLEIQRTEQGDSAMYLCASSARDNKNIQYFGAGTRLSVL.

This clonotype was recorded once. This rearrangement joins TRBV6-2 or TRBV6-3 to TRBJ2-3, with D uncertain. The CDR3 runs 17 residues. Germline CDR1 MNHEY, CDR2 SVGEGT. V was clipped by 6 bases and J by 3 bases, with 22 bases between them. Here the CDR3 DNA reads TGTGCCAGCAGGAGAATTGATTTTAAGGAGCTGACAGATACGCAGTATTTT. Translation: CASRRIDFKELTDTQYF.

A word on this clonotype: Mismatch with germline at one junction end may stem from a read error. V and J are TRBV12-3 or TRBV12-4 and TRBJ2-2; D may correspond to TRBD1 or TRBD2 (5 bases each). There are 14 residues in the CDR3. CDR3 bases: TGTGCCAGCAGCTCCGGGGCGAACACCGGGGAACTGTTTTTT. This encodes CASSSGANTGELFF.

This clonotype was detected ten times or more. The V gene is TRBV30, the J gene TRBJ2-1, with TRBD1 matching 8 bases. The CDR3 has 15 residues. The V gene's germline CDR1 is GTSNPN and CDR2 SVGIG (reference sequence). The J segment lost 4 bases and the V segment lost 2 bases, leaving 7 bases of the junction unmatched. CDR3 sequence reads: CAWSQGAPSYNEQFF. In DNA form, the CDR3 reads TGTGCCTGGAGTCAGGGGGCGCCTAGTTACAATGAGCAGTTCTTC.

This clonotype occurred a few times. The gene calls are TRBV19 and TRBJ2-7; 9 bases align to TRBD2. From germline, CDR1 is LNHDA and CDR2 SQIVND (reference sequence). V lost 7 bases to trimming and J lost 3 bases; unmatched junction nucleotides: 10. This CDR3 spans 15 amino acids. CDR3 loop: CASMSLAGLLYEQYF. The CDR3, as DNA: TGTGCCAGTATGTCTCTAGCGGGATTACTCTACGAGCAGTACTTC.

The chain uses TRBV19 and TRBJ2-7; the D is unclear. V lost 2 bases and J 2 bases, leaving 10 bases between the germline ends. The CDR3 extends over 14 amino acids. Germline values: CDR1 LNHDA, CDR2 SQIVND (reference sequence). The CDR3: CASSILRKPYEQYF. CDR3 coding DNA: TGTGCCAGTAGTATACTCAGGAAACCCTACGAGCAGTACTTC.

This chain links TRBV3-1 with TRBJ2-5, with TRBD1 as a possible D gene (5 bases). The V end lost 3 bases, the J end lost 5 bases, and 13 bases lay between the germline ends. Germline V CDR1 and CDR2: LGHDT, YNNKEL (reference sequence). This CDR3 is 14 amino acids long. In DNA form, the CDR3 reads TGTGCCAGCAGCCAGCACACAGGATCCGAGACCCAGTACTTC. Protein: CASSQHTGSETQYF.

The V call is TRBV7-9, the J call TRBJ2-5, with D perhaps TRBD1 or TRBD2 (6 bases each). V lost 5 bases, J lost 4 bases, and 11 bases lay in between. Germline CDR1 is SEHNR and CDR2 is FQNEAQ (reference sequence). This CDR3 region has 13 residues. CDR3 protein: CASSPKGGETQYF. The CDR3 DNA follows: TGTGCCAGCAGCCCGAAGGGGGGAGAGACCCAGTACTTC.

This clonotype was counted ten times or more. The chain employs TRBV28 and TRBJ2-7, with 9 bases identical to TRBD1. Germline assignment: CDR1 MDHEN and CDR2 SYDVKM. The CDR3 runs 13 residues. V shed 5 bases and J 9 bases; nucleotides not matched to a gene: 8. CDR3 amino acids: CASSPQGQGMQYF. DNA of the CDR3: TGTGCCAGCAGTCCACAGGGACAGGGCATGCAGTACTTC.

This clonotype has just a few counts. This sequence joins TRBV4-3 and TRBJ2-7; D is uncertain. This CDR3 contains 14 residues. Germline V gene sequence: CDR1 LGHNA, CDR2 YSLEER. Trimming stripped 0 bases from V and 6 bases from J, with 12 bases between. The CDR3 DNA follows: TGCGCCAGCAGCCAAGATTATTCGGTCATCGAGCAGTACTTC. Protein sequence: CASSQDYSVIEQYF.

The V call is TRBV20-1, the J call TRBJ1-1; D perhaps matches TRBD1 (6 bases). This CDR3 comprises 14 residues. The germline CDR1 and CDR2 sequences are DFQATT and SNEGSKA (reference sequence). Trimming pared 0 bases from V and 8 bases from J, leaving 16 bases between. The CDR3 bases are TGCAGTGCTAGAGAAGGGGGAGGGCCGTGGGAAGCTTTCTTT. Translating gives CSAREGGGPWEAFF.

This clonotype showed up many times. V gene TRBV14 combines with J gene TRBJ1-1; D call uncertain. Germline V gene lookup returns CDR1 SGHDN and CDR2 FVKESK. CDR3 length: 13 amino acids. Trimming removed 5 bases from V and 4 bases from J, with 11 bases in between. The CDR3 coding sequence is TGTGCCAGCAGCAATGCAGGAAGCACTGAAGCTTTCTTT. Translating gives CASSNAGSTEAFF.

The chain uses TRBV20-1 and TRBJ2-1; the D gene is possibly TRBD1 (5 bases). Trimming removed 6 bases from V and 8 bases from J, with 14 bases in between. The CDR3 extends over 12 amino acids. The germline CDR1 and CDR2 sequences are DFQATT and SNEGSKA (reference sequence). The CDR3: CSARVGVYEQFF. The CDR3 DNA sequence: TGCAGTGCCAGGGTAGGAGTCTATGAGCAGTTCTTC.

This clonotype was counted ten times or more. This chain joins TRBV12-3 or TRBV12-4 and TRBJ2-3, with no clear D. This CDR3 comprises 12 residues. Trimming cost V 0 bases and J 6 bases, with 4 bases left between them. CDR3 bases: TGTGCCAGCAGTTTAGCGTGGGATACGCAGTATTTT. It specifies CASSLAWDTQYF.

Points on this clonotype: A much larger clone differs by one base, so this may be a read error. CDR3 region: CSARATLVQSFYEQYF. CDR3 nucleotide sequence: TGCAGTGCTAGAGCTACCCTAGTACAGAGCTTCTACGAGCAGTACTTC. The gene calls are TRBV20-1 and TRBJ2-7; D gene uncertain. Germline CDR1 DFQATT, CDR2 SNEGSKA (reference sequence). The V and J ends lost 1 base and 3 bases respectively, with 19 bases between them. There are 16 residues in the CDR3.

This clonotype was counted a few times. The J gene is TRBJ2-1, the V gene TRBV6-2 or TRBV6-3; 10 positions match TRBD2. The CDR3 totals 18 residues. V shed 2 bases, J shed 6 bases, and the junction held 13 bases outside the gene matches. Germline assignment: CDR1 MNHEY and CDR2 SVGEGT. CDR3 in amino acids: CASSYPGSARLAGNEQFF. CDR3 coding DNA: TGTGCCAGCAGTTACCCAGGTTCGGCGAGACTAGCGGGCAATGAGCAGTTCTTC.

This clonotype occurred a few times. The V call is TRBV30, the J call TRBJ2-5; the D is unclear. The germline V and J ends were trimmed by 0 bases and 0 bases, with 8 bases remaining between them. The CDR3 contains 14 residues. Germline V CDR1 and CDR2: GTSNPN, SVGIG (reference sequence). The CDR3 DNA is TGTGCCTGGAGTGTTCTCGCGAACCAAGAGACCCAGTACTTC. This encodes CAWSVLANQETQYF.

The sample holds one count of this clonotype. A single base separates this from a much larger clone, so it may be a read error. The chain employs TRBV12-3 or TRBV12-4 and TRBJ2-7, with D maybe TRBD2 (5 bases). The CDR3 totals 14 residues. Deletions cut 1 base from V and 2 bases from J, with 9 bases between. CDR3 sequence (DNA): TGTGCCAGCAGTTTAGAGCGGCAGACCTACGAGCAGTACTTC. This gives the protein CASSLERQTYEQYF.

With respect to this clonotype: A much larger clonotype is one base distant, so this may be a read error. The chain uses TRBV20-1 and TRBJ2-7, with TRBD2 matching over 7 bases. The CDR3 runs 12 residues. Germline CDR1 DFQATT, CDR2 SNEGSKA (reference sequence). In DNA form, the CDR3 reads TGCAGTGCGCCGGGACTAACTTACGAGCAGCACTTC. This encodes CSAPGLTYEQHF.

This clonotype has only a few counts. CDR3 sequence: CASSVGSIPDSYGYTF. As DNA, the CDR3 is TGTGCCAGCAGCGTGGGATCGATTCCTGATAGCTATGGCTACACCTTC. This chain uses TRBV9 with TRBJ1-2; the D is unclear. Trimming took 2 bases from V and 4 from J, leaving 18 bases between them. The CDR3 length is 16 residues. Looked up from germline, CDR1 is SGDLS and CDR2 is YYNGEE.

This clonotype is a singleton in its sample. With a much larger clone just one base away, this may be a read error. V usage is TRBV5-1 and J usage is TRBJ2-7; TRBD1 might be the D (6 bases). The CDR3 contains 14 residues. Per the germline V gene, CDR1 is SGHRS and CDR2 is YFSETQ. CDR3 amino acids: CASSLGQGPTEQHF. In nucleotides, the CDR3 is TGCGCCAGCAGCTTGGGGCAGGGGCCCACCGAGCAGCACTTC.

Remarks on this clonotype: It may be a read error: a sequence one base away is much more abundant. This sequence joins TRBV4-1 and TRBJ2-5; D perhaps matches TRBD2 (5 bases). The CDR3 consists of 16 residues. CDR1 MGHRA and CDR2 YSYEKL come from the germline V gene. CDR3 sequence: CASSQGIHRGPEAQYF. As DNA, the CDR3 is TGCGCCAGCAGCCAAGGCATCCATCGGGGTCCAGAGGCCCAGTACTTC.